A selection of T cell receptor beta chains follows, all from one sample in a study of blood T cell repertoires in COVID-19. The repertoire was sequenced with immunoSEQ multiplex PCR; TCRdb's copy has only in-frame clones and lacks some. This sample yields 15,000 or so clones, of which 85% to 95% are seen a single time; around 8% belongs to the top ten. Sequenced: peripheral blood. Every receptor here comes from a human donor with active COVID-19. The donor label of this sample is uncertain. The CDR3 runs from the conserved cysteine through the conserved F or W. The order of the fields is D gene, V gene, clone size, J gene, CDR3 DNA, CDR3 protein. The D gene is left open where the match is weak. Not every row has a clone size; where given, it reads once, few, many or a size class.

>.|TRBV14|.|TRBJ2-1
TGTGCCAGCAGCGGCGGGATGGCCACCAATGAGCAGTTCTTC
CASSGGMATNEQFF
>.|TRBV7-9|.|TRBJ2-5
TGTGCCAGCAGCTTAGGGGCCGGAGAGACCCAGTACTTC
CASSLGAGETQYF
>TRBD1|TRBV11-3|.|TRBJ1-1
TGTGCCAGCAGCCCAGGGGGGAGAGCCTTCACTGAAGCTTTCTTT
CASSPGGRAFTEAFF
>TRBD1|TRBV15|once|TRBJ2-7
TGTGCCACCAGAGGGACAGACGAGCAGTACTTC
CATRGTDEQYF
>TRBD1|TRBV7-2|.|TRBJ2-1
TGTGCCAGCAGCCGGGACAGGGACCCTTCCTACAATGAGCAGTTCTTC
CASSRDRDPSYNEQFF
>TRBD1|TRBV19|.|TRBJ1-5
TGTGCCAGTACCTTACAGGGGCGCCGGAATCAGCCCCAGCATTTT
CASTLQGRRNQPQHF
>TRBD2|TRBV4-2|few|TRBJ2-1
TGTGCCAGCAGCCGCGGGACTAGCGGCCCGAATGAGCAGTTCTTC
CASSRGTSGPNEQFF
>.|TRBV6-1|.|TRBJ1-3
TGTGCCAGCAGTGAAGGGTGGGGGCCTGGAAACACCATATATTTT
CASSEGWGPGNTIYF
>TRBD1|TRBV5-3|.|TRBJ2-2
TGTGCCAGAAGCCATGGGACAGGGTCGAACACCGGGGAGCTGTTTTTT
CARSHGTGSNTGELFF
>.|TRBV24-1|once|TRBJ2-1
TGTGCCACCAGTGATTCTCGGGGAGCCGGAGGTGAGCAGTTCTTC
CATSDSRGAGGEQFF
>TRBD1|TRBV6-1|.|TRBJ1-2
TGTGCCAGCAGTGAATCCGGGACAGGCGTTTCTAACTATGGCTACACCTTC
CASSESGTGVSNYGYTF
>.|TRBV3-1/TRBV3-2|.|TRBJ2-7
TGTGCCAGCAGCCAATGGGAGAGCTCCTACGAGCAGTACTTC
CASSQWESSYEQYF
>.|TRBV5-1|.|TRBJ2-1
TGCGCCAGCAGTACAGTCGGCAATGAGCAGTTCTTC
CASSTVGNEQFF
>TRBD1|TRBV5-4|.|TRBJ2-5
TGTGCCAGCAGCTCGGGACAGCAAGAGACCCAGTACTTC
CASSSGQQETQYF
>.|TRBV15|.|TRBJ2-1
TGTGCCACCAGCAGGGCCGGCGGGGGCGGCAGGAATGAGCAGTTCTTC
CATSRAGGGGRNEQFF
>TRBD1|TRBV7-9|.|TRBJ2-1
TGTGCCAGCAGCCCACAGGGGCACAATGAGCAGTTCTTC
CASSPQGHNEQFF
>.|TRBV5-6|.|TRBJ2-3
TGTGCCAGCAGCTTGCTTACCACAAATACGCAGTATTTT
CASSLLTTNTQYF
>.|TRBV11-2|.|TRBJ2-1
TGTGCCAGCAGCTTAGATGCCGCAGGCGTCAATGAGCAGTTCTTC
CASSLDAAGVNEQFF
>TRBD2|TRBV14|.|TRBJ2-7
TGTGCCAGCAGCCAGCGGGAGGCCTCCCACGAGCAGTACTTC
CASSQREASHEQYF
>TRBD2|TRBV24-1|once|TRBJ2-5
TGTGCCACCAGTGATTTGGCTAGCGGGGTCCAAGAGACCCAGTACTTC
CATSDLASGVQETQYF
>TRBD2|TRBV4-1|.|TRBJ2-2
TGCGCCAGCAGCCAAGGGCTAGCGGGGGAAACCGGGGAGCTGTTTTTT
CASSQGLAGETGELFF
>TRBD1|TRBV29-1|.|TRBJ2-7
TGCAGCGTTGAGGCAGGGGGCGAGCAGTACTTC
CSVEAGGEQYF